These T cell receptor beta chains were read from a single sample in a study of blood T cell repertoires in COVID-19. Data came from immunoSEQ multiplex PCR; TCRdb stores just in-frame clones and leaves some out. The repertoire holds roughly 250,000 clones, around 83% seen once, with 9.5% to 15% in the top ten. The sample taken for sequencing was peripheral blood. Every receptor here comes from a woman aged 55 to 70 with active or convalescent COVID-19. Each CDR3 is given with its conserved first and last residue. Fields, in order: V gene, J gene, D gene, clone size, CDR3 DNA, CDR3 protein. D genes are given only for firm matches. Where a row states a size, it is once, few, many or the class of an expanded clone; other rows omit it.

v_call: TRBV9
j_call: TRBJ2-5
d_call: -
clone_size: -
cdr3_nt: TGTGCCAGCAGCAAGACAGGCTTTTACCAAGAGACCCAGTACTTC
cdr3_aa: CASSKTGFYQETQYF

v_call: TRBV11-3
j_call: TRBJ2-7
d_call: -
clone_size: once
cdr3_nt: TGTGCCAGCAGCCCCGGTAGGGGCGAGCAGTACTTC
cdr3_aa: CASSPGRGEQYF

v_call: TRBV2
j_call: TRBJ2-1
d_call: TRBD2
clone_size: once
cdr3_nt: TGTGCCAGCAGTGAACTAGCGGGGGAAGACAATGAGCAGTTCTTC
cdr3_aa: CASSELAGEDNEQFF

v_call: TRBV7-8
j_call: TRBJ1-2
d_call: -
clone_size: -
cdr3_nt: TGTGCCAGCAGCTTAAGGGGGAGTAGCTATGGCTACACCTTC
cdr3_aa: CASSLRGSSYGYTF

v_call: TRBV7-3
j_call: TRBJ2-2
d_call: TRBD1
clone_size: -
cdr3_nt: TGTGCCAGCAGCCCCCATATGACAGGGGGTATCGGGGAGCTGTTTTTT
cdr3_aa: CASSPHMTGGIGELFF

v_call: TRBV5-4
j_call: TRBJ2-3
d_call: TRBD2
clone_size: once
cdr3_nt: TGTGCCAGCAGCCGACCCCTAGCGGGGGGGGATACGCAGTATTTT
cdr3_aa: CASSRPLAGGDTQYF

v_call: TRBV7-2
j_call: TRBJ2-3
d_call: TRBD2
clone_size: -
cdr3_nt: TGTGCCAGCAGCTTAGCGGGGACTAGCGGGAGCACAGATACGCAGTATTTT
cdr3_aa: CASSLAGTSGSTDTQYF

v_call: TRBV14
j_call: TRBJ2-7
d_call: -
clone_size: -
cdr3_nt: TGTGCCAGCAGCCAGAGAGGCGGGTACTCCTACGAGCAGTACTTC
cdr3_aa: CASSQRGGYSYEQYF

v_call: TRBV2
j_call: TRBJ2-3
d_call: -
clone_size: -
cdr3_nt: TGTGCCAGCAGTGAAACCAGATTGGGCACAGATACGCAGTATTTT
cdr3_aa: CASSETRLGTDTQYF

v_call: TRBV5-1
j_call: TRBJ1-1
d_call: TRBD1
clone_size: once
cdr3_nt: TGCGCCAGCAGCTTCCCCGGACAGGTTACTGAAGCTTTCTTT
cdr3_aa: CASSFPGQVTEAFF

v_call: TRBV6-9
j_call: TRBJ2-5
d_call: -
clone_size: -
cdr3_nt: TGTGCCAGCAAGCCAACCCACCTAGCCGGAGAGACCCAGTACTTC
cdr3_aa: CASKPTHLAGETQYF

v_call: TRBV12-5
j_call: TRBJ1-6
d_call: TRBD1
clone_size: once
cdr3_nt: TGTGCTAGTGGTTCGGGACAGGGGAGCTCCTATAATTCACCCCTCCACTTT
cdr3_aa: CASGSGQGSSYNSPLHF

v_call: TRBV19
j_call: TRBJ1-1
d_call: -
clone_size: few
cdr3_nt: TGTGCCAGTAGTGAACAATTGACTGAAGCTTTCTTT
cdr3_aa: CASSEQLTEAFF

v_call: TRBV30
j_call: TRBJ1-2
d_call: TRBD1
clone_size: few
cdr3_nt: TGTGCCATGACAGGGGTCGTCATCTATGGCTACACCTTC
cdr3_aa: CAMTGVVIYGYTF

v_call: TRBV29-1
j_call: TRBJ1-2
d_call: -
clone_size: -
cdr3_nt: TGCAGCGTTGCTGAAAGTGGGGGGTATGGCTACACCTTC
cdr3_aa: CSVAESGGYGYTF

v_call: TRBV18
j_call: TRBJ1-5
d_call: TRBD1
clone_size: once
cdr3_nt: TGTGCCAGCTCAGCTTCCTATAACAGGGGAGGTCAGCCCCAGCATTTT
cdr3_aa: CASSASYNRGGQPQHF

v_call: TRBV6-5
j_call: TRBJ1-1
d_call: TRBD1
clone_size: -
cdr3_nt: TGTGCCAGCAGCCCCGGGACAGGGTTTGGAGCTTTCTTT
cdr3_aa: CASSPGTGFGAFF

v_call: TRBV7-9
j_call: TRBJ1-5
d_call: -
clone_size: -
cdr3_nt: TGTGCCAGCAGCTTCCAGGGTAATCAGCCCCAGCATTTT
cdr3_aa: CASSFQGNQPQHF

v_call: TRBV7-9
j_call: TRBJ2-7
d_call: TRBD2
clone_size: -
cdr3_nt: TGTGCCAGCGGCACTAGCGGCCTAAGCTCCTACGAGCAGTACTTC
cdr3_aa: CASGTSGLSSYEQYF

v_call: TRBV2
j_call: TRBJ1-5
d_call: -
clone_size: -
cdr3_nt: TGTGCCAGCAGTGGACAGATTAGCAATCAGCCCCAGCATTTT
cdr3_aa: CASSGQISNQPQHF

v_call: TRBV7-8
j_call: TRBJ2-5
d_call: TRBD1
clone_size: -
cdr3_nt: TGTGCCAGCAAATGGGACAGGGGGCGGCAAGAGACCCAGTACTTC
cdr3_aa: CASKWDRGRQETQYF

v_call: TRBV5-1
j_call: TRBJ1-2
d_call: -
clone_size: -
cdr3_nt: TGCGCCAGCAGCATTGGGATGGGACAAGGCTTCAGTTATGGCTACACCTTC
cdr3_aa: CASSIGMGQGFSYGYTF

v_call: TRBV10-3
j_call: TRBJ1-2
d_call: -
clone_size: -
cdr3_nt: TGTGCCATCAGTTCCCTGGACAGAGCTAACTATGGCTACACCTTC
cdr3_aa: CAISSLDRANYGYTF

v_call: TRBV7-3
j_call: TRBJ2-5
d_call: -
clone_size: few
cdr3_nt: TGTGCCAGCAGCTTAACTCCGCAAGAGACCCAGTACTTC
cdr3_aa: CASSLTPQETQYF

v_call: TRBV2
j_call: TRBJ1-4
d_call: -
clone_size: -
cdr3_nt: TGTGCCAGCAGTGAAGAGGAAAAGGGGATAACTGAAAAACTGTTTTTT
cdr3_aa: CASSEEEKGITEKLFF

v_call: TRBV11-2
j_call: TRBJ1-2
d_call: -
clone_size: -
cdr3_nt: TGTGCCAGCAGCTCGACAGCTCCCGCGGCTGGCTACACCTTC
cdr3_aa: CASSSTAPAAGYTF

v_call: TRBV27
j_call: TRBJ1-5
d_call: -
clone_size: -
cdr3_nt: TGTGCCAGCAGTTTTTCGTACAGTAGCAATCAGCCCCAGCATTTT
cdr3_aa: CASSFSYSSNQPQHF